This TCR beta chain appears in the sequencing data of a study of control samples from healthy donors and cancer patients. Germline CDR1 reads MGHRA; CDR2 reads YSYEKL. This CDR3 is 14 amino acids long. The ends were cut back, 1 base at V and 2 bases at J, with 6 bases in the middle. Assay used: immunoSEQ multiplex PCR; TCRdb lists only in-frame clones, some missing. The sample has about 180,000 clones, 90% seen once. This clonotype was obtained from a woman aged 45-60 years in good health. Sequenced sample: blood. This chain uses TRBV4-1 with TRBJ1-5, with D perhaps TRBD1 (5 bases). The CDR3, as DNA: TGCGCCAGCAGCCAAGCGGGGGGCAATCAGCCCCAGCATTTT. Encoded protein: CASSQAGGNQPQHF.